The present T cell receptor beta chain was sequenced within a study of shared clonotypes between healthy human individuals. Study background: Those who served as donors were two women and a few men between the ages of 18 and 49.

Each cell subset's genomic DNA was divided evenly among several immunoSEQ plates. Sequencing used immunoSEQ multiplex PCR; TCRdb keeps in-frame clones, though not all of them. This table holds about 490,000 clones, around 80% found once. To note about this clone: Its antigen remains unknown.

Everyone who donated was a Caucasian adult who lived in Nashville, Tennessee. Germline CDR1 and CDR2: SGHTA and FQGNSA. Deletions cut 1 base from V and 12 bases from J, with 9 bases between. The CDR3 length is 11 residues. Whole-study results and caveats: Sampling used blood alone; tissue repertoires probably differ.

The chain carries TRBV7-2 and TRBJ1-2; D gene unclear. The sequence derives from a woman between 35 and 50 years old in good health. Some clones in this sample may be carry-over from other donors' samples. Input material: PBMCs. In DNA form, the CDR3 reads TGTGCCAGCAGCTTAGGGTCGGGTGACACCTTC. It specifies CASSLGSGDTF.